This passage covers 8 T cell receptor beta chains from one sample sequenced in a study of regulatory T cells in long-lasting Graves disease. Indicated time point: persistent/refractory GD, antithyroid drugs over 5 years with positive TRAb. The TCR library was made from RNA that had been extracted from PBMCs in TRIzol. CDR3 regions were amplified by Arm-PCR using iRepertoire HTBI primers to build TCR beta libraries. TCRdb ran MiXCR on the multiplex PCR reads and lists one entry per CDR3 protein. The table lists 310,000 or so distinct CDR3 sequences, around 20% of them singletons. Material: peripheral blood mononuclear cells (PBMCs), obtained when the disease was refractory, from a patient treated with antithyroid drugs. Receptors originate from a female donor with Graves disease.

In this sample, this clonotype turned up many times. The V and J genes are TRBV30 and TRBJ1-2, with D possibly being TRBD1 (6 bases). Deletions cut 2 bases from V and 8 bases from J, with 9 bases between. Germline-derived CDR1 and CDR2 are GTSNPN and SVGIG (reference sequence). The CDR3 has 11 residues. The CDR3 DNA sequence: TGTGCCTGGAGTCACAGGGCCGGCTACACCTTC. Its protein product is CAWSHRAGYTF.

Note on this clonotype: A much larger clonotype is one base distant, so this may be a read error. The gene calls are TRBV10-3 and TRBJ2-5; 14 bases map to TRBD2. Germline loops: CDR1 ENHRY, CDR2 SYGVKD. This CDR3 region has 18 residues. The CDR3 coding sequence is TGTGCCATCAGCCCTTACCCTCCGACTAGCGGGGGGGCCGAGACCCGGTACTTC. Amino acids: CAISPYPPTSGGAETRYF.

This rearrangement joins TRBV29-1 to TRBJ2-3; D gene unclear. This CDR3 is built from 14 residues. The germline V and J ends were trimmed by 4 bases and 0 bases, with 11 bases remaining between them. The germline CDR1 and CDR2 sequences are SQVTM and ANQGSEA. DNA of the CDR3: TGCAGCGTTGTACCCCTCGGTAGCACAGATACGCAGTATTTT. It codes for CSVVPLGSTDTQYF.

This clonotype was seen many times. A read error is possible here, since a much larger clone lies one base away. The genes are TRBV27 and TRBJ2-7, with D perhaps TRBD1 (5 bases). Germline V CDR1 and CDR2: MNHEY, SMNVEV (reference sequence). This CDR3 contains 13 residues. V gave up 3 bases and J gave up 3 bases, with 9 bases separating them. The chain's CDR3 is CASSLGQIYEQYF. In DNA form, the CDR3 reads TGTGCCAGCAGTTTGGGGCAGATCTACGAGCAGTACTTC.

This clonotype was detected ten times or more. This chain joins TRBV24-1 and TRBJ1-2, with 7 bases aligning to TRBD1. The CDR3 length is 12 residues. Germline CDR1 KGHDR, CDR2 SFDVKD. V shed 4 bases, J shed 5 bases, and the junction held 0 bases outside the gene matches. The CDR3 DNA follows: TGTGCCACCAGTGAACAGGGGTATGGCTACACCTTC. Translation: CATSEQGYGYTF.

The rearrangement links TRBV7-2 to TRBJ2-1; maybe TRBD2 (5 bases). CDR3 length equals 16 residues. Germline-derived CDR1 and CDR2 are SGHTA and FQGNSA. Trimming stripped 2 bases from V and 0 bases from J, with 11 bases between. The CDR3 DNA is TGTGCCAGCAGCTTATCACTAGGAAGCTCCTACAATGAGCAGTTCTTC. This gives the protein CASSLSLGSSYNEQFF.

The genes are TRBV6-9 and TRBJ1-5; D ambiguous. With 3 bases removed from V and 5 bases from J, the gap between germline ends came to 11 bases. In germline, CDR1 is MNHGY, CDR2 SVAAGI. The CDR3 length is 14 residues. The CDR3 DNA reads TGTGCCAGCAGTTACTACGGCGGCTATCAGCCCCAGCATTTT. This codes for CASSYYGGYQPQHF.

Only a few counts were recorded for this clonotype. The genes are TRBV27 and TRBJ2-7; possibly TRBD1 or TRBD2 for D (6 bases each). Germline values: CDR1 MNHEY, CDR2 SMNVEV (reference sequence). CDR3 size: 13 residues. The V gene lost 6 bases and the J gene lost 6 bases, with 15 bases spanning the gap. DNA of the CDR3: TGTGCCAGCAGCCGAGAACAGGGAGGCGAGCAGTACTTC. This codes for CASSREQGGEQYF.